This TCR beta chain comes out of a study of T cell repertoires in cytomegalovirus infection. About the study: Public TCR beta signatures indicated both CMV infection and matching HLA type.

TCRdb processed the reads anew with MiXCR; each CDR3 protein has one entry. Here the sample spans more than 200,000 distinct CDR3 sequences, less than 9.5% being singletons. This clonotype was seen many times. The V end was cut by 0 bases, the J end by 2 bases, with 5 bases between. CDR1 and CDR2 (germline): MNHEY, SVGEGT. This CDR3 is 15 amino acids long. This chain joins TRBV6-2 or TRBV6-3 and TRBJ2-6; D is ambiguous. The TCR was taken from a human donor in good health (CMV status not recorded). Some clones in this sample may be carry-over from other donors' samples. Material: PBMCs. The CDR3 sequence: CASSYSTAGANVLTF. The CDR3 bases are TGTGCCAGCAGTTACTCGACGGCTGGGGCCAACGTCCTGACTTTC.